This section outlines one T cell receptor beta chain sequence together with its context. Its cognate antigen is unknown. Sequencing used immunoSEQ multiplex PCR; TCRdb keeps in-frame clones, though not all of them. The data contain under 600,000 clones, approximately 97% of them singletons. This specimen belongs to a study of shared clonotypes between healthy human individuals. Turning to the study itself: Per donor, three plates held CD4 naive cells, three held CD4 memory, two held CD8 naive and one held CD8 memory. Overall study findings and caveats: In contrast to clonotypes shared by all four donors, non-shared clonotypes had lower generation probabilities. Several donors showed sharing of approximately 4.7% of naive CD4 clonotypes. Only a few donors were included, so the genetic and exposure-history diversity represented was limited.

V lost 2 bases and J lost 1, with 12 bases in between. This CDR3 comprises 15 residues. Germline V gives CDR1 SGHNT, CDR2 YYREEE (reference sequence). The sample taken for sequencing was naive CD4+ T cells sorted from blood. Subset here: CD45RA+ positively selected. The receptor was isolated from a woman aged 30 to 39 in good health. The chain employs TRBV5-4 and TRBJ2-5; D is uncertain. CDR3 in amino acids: CASSLNFDSQETQYF. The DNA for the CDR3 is TGTGCCAGCAGCTTAAACTTCGATTCCCAAGAGACCCAGTACTTC.